The rows below give T cell receptor beta chains drawn from one sample of a study of T cells after yellow fever vaccination. TCRdb processed the 5' RACE reads anew with MiXCR; each CDR3 protein has one entry. The table records about 74,000 distinct CDR3 sequences, approximately 7.7% of them present only once. This specimen consisted of CD8+ T cells sorted from PBMCs, obtained 5 days after the first yellow fever vaccination. The receptors come from a man aged 18 to 29 who received the YFV17D yellow fever vaccine. The conserved cysteine and the conserved F or W are not part of the CDR3 here. Each record gives: V gene, J gene, CDR3 protein.

TRBV6-2/TRBV6-3	TRBJ2-1	ASSYSLASGGAFNEQF
TRBV6-5	TRBJ2-7	ASSYAAEQY
TRBV20-1	TRBJ2-3	SAGGLRDTQY
TRBV12-3/TRBV12-4	TRBJ2-7	ASREQVYEQY
TRBV12-3/TRBV12-4	TRBJ1-5	ASTQGGNQPQH
TRBV4-3	TRBJ2-1	ASSQDRGGPYNEQF
TRBV9	TRBJ1-1	ASTPGQGRVNTEAF
TRBV10-3	TRBJ2-2	AIPTITGELF
TRBV4-3	TRBJ2-3	ASSQDLLGHLTDTQY
TRBV19	TRBJ2-1	ASSRGNEQF
TRBV5-7	TRBJ2-1	ASGPGRRHNERF
TRBV13	TRBJ2-1	ASSLGLDRIPNEQF
TRBV9	TRBJ1-6	ASTITGSTPLH
TRBV7-8	TRBJ2-3	ASRSRGGDTQY
TRBV11-2	TRBJ2-7	ASSYGTSSYEQY
TRBV5-5	TRBJ1-1	ASSLLVGRQGYNTEAF